This TCR beta chain is drawn from a study of technical replicates of blood from a handful of donors. Repertoires were generated with immunoSEQ multiplex PCR, while TCRdb's copy carries only in-frame clones and drops some. There are about 93,000 clones in the sample; about 96% occur only once, and over 0.25% lies in the top ten. The length of the CDR3 is 15 residues. Trimming at V came to 1 base and at J to 9 bases, leaving 7 bases not matched to a gene. Germline CDR1 is SGHDT and CDR2 is YYEEEE. What was sequenced was T cells isolated from PBMCs. This receptor was identified in a human donor in good health. J is TRBJ2-1 and V is TRBV5-6; 10 positions agree with TRBD2. The CDR3 protein is CASSLMLAGAAEQFF. As DNA, the CDR3 is TGTGCCAGCAGCTTGATGCTAGCGGGAGCCGCTGAGCAGTTCTTC.